A single sample is the source of the 26 T cell receptor beta chains below, sequenced in a study of vaccination and CD4 T cells after COVID-19. MiXCR, run by TCRdb on the PCR reads, gives a single entry per CDR3 protein. The data show over 25,000 distinct CDR3 sequences, roughly 45% seen once. Noted time point: late sampling 161 to 241 days after vaccination in a few convalescent patients. Source: CD4+ T cells from blood, taken about 7 months after SARS-CoV-2 vaccination. These receptor sequences come from a human donor who had recovered from COVID-19.

A single count supports this clonotype. V usage is TRBV20-1 and J usage is TRBJ2-2, with 8 nucleotides matching TRBD2. V dropped 6 bases and J dropped 7; count of bases not matched to a gene: 13. The CDR3 sequence is 15 residues long. CDR1 is DFQATT and CDR2 is SNEGSKA in the germline V gene (reference sequence). The CDR3 sequence is CSARFGGATGGELFF. The CDR3 DNA reads as TGCAGTGCAAGATTCGGGGGGGCGACAGGCGGGGAGCTGTTTTTT.

The chain uses TRBV6-5 and TRBJ2-5; D gene uncertain. V dropped 3 bases and J dropped 5 bases, with 10 bases sitting between them. Germline values: CDR1 MNHEY, CDR2 SVGAGI. CDR3 size: 13 residues. CDR3 DNA sequence: TGTGCCAGCAGTTATCTCTTCCGGGAGACCCAGTACTTC. Translated: CASSYLFRETQYF.

This clonotype was seen only a few times. The chain recombines TRBV7-6 with TRBJ2-1, with D tentatively TRBD2 (5 bases). This CDR3 contains 17 residues. Germline CDR1 SGHVS, CDR2 FNYEAQ. Deletions cut 1 base from V and 0 bases from J, with 13 bases between. The CDR3 DNA reads TGTGCCAGCAGCTTAGGAGGGCTTCCAAGCTCCTACAATGAGCAGTTCTTC. Translating it yields CASSLGGLPSSYNEQFF.

The chain employs TRBV6-5 and TRBJ1-2; 7 bases match TRBD1. The length of the CDR3 is 15 residues. Trimming took 0 bases from V and 4 from J; bases not matched to a gene: 5. Per germline, CDR1 MNHEY and CDR2 SVGAGI. The CDR3 protein is CASSYSRQGTYGYTF. The CDR3 DNA is TGTGCCAGCAGTTACTCGAGACAGGGAACCTATGGCTACACCTTC.

The V call is TRBV10-1, the J call TRBJ2-5; a possible D gene is TRBD2 (5 bases). The length of the CDR3 is 15 residues. Trimming took 4 bases from V and 5 from J, leaving 17 bases between them. The germline CDR1 and CDR2 sequences are WNHNN and SYGVQD (reference sequence). Here the CDR3 DNA reads TGCGCCAGCAGTGCCCCAACTAGAAGCGGCGAGACCCAGTACTTC. This translates into CASSAPTRSGETQYF.

The chain has TRBV7-2 and TRBJ2-7; weak D call: TRBD1 (5 bases). The V gene's germline CDR1 is SGHTA and CDR2 FQGNSA. The germline V and J ends were trimmed by 1 base and 0 bases, with 10 bases remaining between them. CDR3 length equals 15 residues. In DNA, the CDR3 is TGTGCCAGCAGCTTAGATTGGACACCCTCCTACGAGCAGTACTTC. Encoded protein: CASSLDWTPSYEQYF. The whole variable domain, filled in from reference TRBV7-2 and TRBJ2-7, reads GAGVSQSPSNKVTEKGKDVELRCDPISGHTALYWYRQSLGQGLEFLIYFQGNSAPDKSGLPSDRFSAERTGGSVSTLTIQRTQQEDSAVYLCASSLDWTPSYEQYFGPGTRLTVT.

The V and J genes are TRBV6-1 and TRBJ2-3; maybe TRBD1 (6 bases). Germline assignment: CDR1 MNHNS and CDR2 SASEGT. This CDR3 is built from 15 residues. V was pared by 8 bases and J by 6 bases, with 21 bases between. The CDR3 sequence is CASGYLGTSFDTQYF. As DNA, the CDR3 is TGTGCCAGCGGGTATCTAGGGACATCTTTCGATACGCAGTATTTT.

This clonotype showed up just a few times. The chain has TRBV27 and TRBJ1-5; 10 bases match TRBD1. Unmatched junction bases numbered 3, after V lost 6 bases and J lost 7 bases. CDR1 and CDR2 from the germline V gene are MNHEY and SMNVEV (reference sequence). This CDR3 region has 13 residues. The CDR3 region is CASSRTGGQPQHF. The CDR3 region has the DNA TGTGCCAGCAGCCGGACAGGGGGACAGCCCCAGCATTTT.

The chain couples TRBV19 to TRBJ1-5; TRBD1 is a possible D gene (6 bases). V lost 5 bases and J lost 3, with 14 bases in between. The CDR3 runs to 15 residues. Germline assignment: CDR1 LNHDA and CDR2 SQIVND (reference sequence). CDR3 amino acids: CASSDSQGFNQPQHF. The CDR3 DNA follows: TGTGCCAGTAGTGACTCGCAGGGGTTCAATCAGCCCCAGCATTTT. Full variable domain (missing parts from reference TRBV19 and TRBJ1-5): DGGITQSPKYLFRKEGQNVTLSCEQNLNHDAMYWYRQDPGQGLRLIYYSQIVNDFQKGDIAEGYSVSREKKESFPLTVTSAQKNPTAFYLCASSDSQGFNQPQHFGDGTRLSIL.

There are a few counts of this clonotype. The chain links TRBV19 to TRBJ2-5, with D perhaps TRBD1 or TRBD2 (5 bases each). CDR1 is LNHDA, CDR2 SQIVND, per germline (reference sequence). The CDR3 loop spans 17 amino acids. With 0 bases removed from V and 5 bases from J, the gap between germline ends came to 19 bases. The CDR3 spells CASSIDGGAGRLETQYF. The CDR3 DNA sequence: TGTGCCAGTAGTATAGATGGGGGTGCTGGTCGTCTGGAGACCCAGTACTTC.

In its sample, this clonotype was seen a few times. This sequence joins TRBV20-1 and TRBJ1-5; TRBD1 might be the D (5 bases). The CDR3 has 15 amino acids. The V gene lost 3 bases and the J gene lost 4 bases, with 16 bases spanning the gap. Germline CDR1 is DFQATT and CDR2 is SNEGSKA (reference sequence). The CDR3 DNA reads as TGCAGTGCTAGCCTACAGACAGCCCCGAATCAGCCCCAGCATTTT. Amino acid sequence: CSASLQTAPNQPQHF.

This rearrangement joins TRBV6-5 to TRBJ2-2, with 15 nucleotides matching TRBD2. This CDR3 region has 18 residues. V dropped 0 bases and J dropped 6; count of bases not matched to a gene: 5. Germline-derived CDR1 and CDR2 are MNHEY and SVGAGI. CDR3 coding DNA: TGTGCCAGCAGTTACTCATCCGGACTAGCGGGAGGGTCCGGGGAGCTGTTTTTT. Residues: CASSYSSGLAGGSGELFF.

CDR3 sequence reads: CASSFRGYEQYF. The CDR3, as DNA: TGTGCCAGCAGCTTTCGGGGCTACGAGCAGTACTTC. The rearrangement uses TRBV7-9 and TRBJ2-7, with D perhaps matching TRBD2 (5 bases). CDR3 length equals 12 residues. The germline gives CDR1 SEHNR, CDR2 FQNEAQ (reference sequence). V lost 3 bases and J lost 3, with 6 bases in between.

Only a few counts were recorded for this clonotype. The chain has TRBV7-3 and TRBJ2-1, with 10 bases lining up with TRBD2. V dropped 6 bases and J dropped 7; count of bases not matched to a gene: 15. CDR3 length: 17 residues. Germline V gene sequence: CDR1 SGHTA, CDR2 FQGTGA. CDR3 sequence: CASSGGLAGARGNEQFF. CDR3 nucleotide sequence: TGTGCCAGCAGTGGGGGCCTAGCGGGAGCACGTGGAAATGAGCAGTTCTTC.

J is TRBJ2-5 and V is TRBV19, with 7 nucleotides matching TRBD1. This CDR3 has 16 residues. The germline V gene encodes CDR1 LNHDA and CDR2 SQIVND (reference sequence). After removal of 5 bases from V and 7 bases from J, the junction contained 16 bases not matched to a gene. The chain's CDR3 is CASSSLAGTVGGTQYF. DNA of the CDR3: TGTGCCAGTAGTTCACTCGCCGGGACAGTTGGTGGGACCCAGTACTTC.

This clonotype has more than one count but fewer than ten. V usage is TRBV4-3 and J usage is TRBJ2-7; TRBD2 is a possible D gene (6 bases). CDR3 size: 16 residues. The V gene lost 0 bases and the J gene lost 2 bases, with 14 bases spanning the gap. The V gene's germline CDR1 is LGHNA and CDR2 YSLEER. The CDR3 DNA sequence: TGCGCCAGCAGCCAAGAGCGGCTAGCGTTAACCTACGAGCAGTACTTC. Translating it yields CASSQERLALTYEQYF.

The table lists this clonotype with a few counts. V and J are TRBV20-1 and TRBJ2-7, with 11 nucleotides matching TRBD2. The CDR3 consists of 14 residues. CDR1 is DFQATT, CDR2 SNEGSKA, per germline (reference sequence). Losses at the gene ends were 3 bases for V and 5 bases for J; bases not matched to a gene: 6. The CDR3 is CSASLTSGRNEQYF. DNA for the CDR3: TGCAGTGCTAGTCTTACTAGCGGGAGAAACGAGCAGTACTTC.

This clonotype has more than one count but fewer than ten. The genes are TRBV20-1 and TRBJ1-6; D perhaps matches TRBD1 (5 bases). Trimming took 4 bases from V and 9 from J, leaving 13 bases between them. The CDR3 is 13 amino acids. Germline-derived CDR1 and CDR2 are DFQATT and SNEGSKA (reference sequence). The CDR3 region is CSATRGASSPLHF. CDR3 DNA: TGCAGTGCTACGAGGGGAGCGAGTTCACCCCTCCACTTT.

The chain employs TRBV6-5 and TRBJ2-3; 8 bases agree with TRBD2. This CDR3 is 15 amino acids long. The germline V gene encodes CDR1 MNHEY and CDR2 SVGAGI. V was pared by 3 bases and J by 5 bases, with 7 bases of the junction left unmatched. CDR3 nucleotides: TGTGCCAGCAGTTATGGCAGCGGGAGAAAAGATACGCAGTATTTT. Its protein is CASSYGSGRKDTQYF.

The rearrangement joins TRBV6-5 to TRBJ1-2; D unresolved. Trimming stripped 1 base from V and 3 bases from J, with 12 bases between. The CDR3 runs 15 residues. Germline V gene lookup returns CDR1 MNHEY and CDR2 SVGAGI. CDR3 region: CASSYLRGGYYGYTF. CDR3 sequence (DNA): TGTGCCAGCAGTTACTTACGTGGCGGATACTATGGCTACACCTTC.

This clonotype was seen a handful of times. V and J are TRBV6-2 or TRBV6-3 and TRBJ1-1, with D unresolved. Germline CDR1 and CDR2: MNHEY and SVGEGT. The CDR3 extends over 14 amino acids. V lost 1 base and J lost 1, with 7 bases in between. The DNA for the CDR3 is TGTGCCAGCAGTTACTATGGGAGGAACACTGAAGCTTTCTTT. As protein: CASSYYGRNTEAFF.

In this sample, this clonotype turned up a few times. The V and J genes are TRBV7-6 and TRBJ2-1, with D possibly TRBD2 on 5 matching bases. Trimming left V 2 bases short and J 9 bases short, with 17 bases between. Germline lookup yields CDR1 SGHVS and CDR2 FNYEAQ. The CDR3 has 15 amino acids. The CDR3 DNA follows: TGTGCCAGCAGCTTAAGACGGGAAGCCGCTAGTGAGCAGTTCTTC. It encodes CASSLRREAASEQFF.

This clonotype was detected only a few times. The CDR3 sequence: CATSTGNSYEQYF. The CDR3 DNA reads TGTGCCACCAGCACTGGAAACTCCTACGAGCAGTACTTC. V is TRBV15 and J is TRBJ2-7; unclear D gene. This CDR3 region has 13 residues. V gave up 4 bases and J gave up 0 bases, with 7 bases separating them. Germline V CDR1 and CDR2: LNHNV, YYDKDF (reference sequence).

This clonotype was found a few times. The chain employs TRBV20-1 and TRBJ2-7; the D is unclear. The CDR3 consists of 16 residues. V was shortened by 5 bases and J by 2 bases, with 22 bases between the two germline ends. Germline loops: CDR1 DFQATT, CDR2 SNEGSKA (reference sequence). Written as DNA, the CDR3 is TGCAGTGCTGCCCCCTCTCTTCAAGAAGCTCCCTACGAGCAGTACTTC. Its protein product is CSAAPSLQEAPYEQYF.

This clonotype was counted a single time. Here the CDR3 reads CASSLTWGGATEAFF. CDR3 nucleotide sequence: TGTGCCAGCAGCTTGACGTGGGGGGGGGCGACTGAAGCTTTCTTT. The V and J genes are TRBV7-2 and TRBJ1-1; TRBD1 might be the D (6 bases). V lost 3 bases and J 5 bases, leaving 16 bases between the germline ends. The CDR3 contains 15 residues. Per germline, CDR1 SGHTA and CDR2 FQGNSA. Looking up the rest from reference TRBV7-2 and TRBJ1-1 gives the full variable domain: GAGVSQSPSNKVTEKGKDVELRCDPISGHTALYWYRQSLGQGLEFLIYFQGNSAPDKSGLPSDRFSAERTGGSVSTLTIQRTQQEDSAVYLCASSLTWGGATEAFFGQGTRLTVV.

This clonotype was observed a handful of times. The chain carries TRBV20-1 and TRBJ2-1; 7 bases are a match to TRBD2. This CDR3 has 15 residues. J was trimmed by 4 bases and V by 2 bases; bases with no gene match: 8. Germline V CDR1 and CDR2: DFQATT, SNEGSKA (reference sequence). The CDR3 region has the DNA TGCAGTGCTAGACTCGGGAGGACGGGATACAATGAGCAGTTCTTC. As protein: CSARLGRTGYNEQFF.